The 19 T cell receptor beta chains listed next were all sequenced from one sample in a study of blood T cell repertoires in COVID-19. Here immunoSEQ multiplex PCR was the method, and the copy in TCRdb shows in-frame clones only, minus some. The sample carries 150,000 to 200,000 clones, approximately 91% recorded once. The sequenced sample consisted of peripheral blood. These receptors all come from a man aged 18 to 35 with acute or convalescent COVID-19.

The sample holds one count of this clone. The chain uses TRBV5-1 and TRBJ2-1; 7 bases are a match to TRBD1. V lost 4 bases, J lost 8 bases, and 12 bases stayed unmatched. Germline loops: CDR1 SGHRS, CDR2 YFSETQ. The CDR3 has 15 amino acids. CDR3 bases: TGCGCCAGCAGCCTAAATAGACAGGGTTTGGATGAGCAGTTCTTC. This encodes CASSLNRQGLDEQFF.

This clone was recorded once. CDR3 nucleotides: TGTGCCAGCAGTGAATACTTAAGGGGGCGAGAAACTGAAGCTTTCTTT. Translated: CASSEYLRGRETEAFF. The genes are TRBV25-1 and TRBJ1-1; TRBD1 matches at 7 bases. CDR3 length equals 16 residues. V shed 0 bases and J 5 bases; nucleotides not matched to a gene: 9. Germline V gives CDR1 MGHDK, CDR2 SYGVNS.

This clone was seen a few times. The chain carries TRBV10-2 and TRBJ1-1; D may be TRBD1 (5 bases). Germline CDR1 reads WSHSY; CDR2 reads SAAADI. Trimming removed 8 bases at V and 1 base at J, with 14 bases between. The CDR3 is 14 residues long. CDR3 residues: CASHPRGGNTEAFF. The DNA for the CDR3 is TGCGCCAGCCATCCTCGGGGGGGGAACACTGAAGCTTTCTTT.

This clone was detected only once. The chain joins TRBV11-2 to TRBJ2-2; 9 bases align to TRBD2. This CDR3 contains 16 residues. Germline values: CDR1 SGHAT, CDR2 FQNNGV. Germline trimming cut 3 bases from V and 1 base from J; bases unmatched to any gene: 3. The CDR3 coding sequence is TGTGCCAGCAGCTTGCTGACTAGCGGGAACACCGGGGAGCTGTTTTTT. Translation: CASSLLTSGNTGELFF.

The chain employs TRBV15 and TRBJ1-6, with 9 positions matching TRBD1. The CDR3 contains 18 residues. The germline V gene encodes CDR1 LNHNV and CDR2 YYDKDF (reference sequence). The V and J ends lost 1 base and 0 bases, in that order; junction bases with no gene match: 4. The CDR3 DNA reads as TGTGCCACCAGCAGAGGGGGGGGACAGGGCTCCTATAATTCACCCCTCCACTTT. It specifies CATSRGGGQGSYNSPLHF. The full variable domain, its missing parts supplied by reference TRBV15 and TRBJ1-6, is DAMVIQNPRYQVTQFGKPVTLSCSQTLNHNVMYWYQQKSSQAPKLLFHYYDKDFNNEADTPDNFQSRRPNTSFCFLDIRSPGLGDTAMYLCATSRGGGQGSYNSPLHFGNGTRLTVT.

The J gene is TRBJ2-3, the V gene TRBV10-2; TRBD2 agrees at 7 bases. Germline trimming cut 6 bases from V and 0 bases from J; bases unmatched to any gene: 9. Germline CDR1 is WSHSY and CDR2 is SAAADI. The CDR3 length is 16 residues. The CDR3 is CASRGVAGDSTDTQYF. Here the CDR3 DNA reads TGCGCCAGCAGGGGTGTAGCGGGTGATAGCACAGATACGCAGTATTTT.

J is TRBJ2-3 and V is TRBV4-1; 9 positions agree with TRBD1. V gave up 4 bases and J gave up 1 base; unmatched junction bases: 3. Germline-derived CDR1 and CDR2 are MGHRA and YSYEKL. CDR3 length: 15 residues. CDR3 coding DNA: TGCGCCAGCAGCCTAACAGGGGGCGGCACAGATACGCAGTATTTT. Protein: CASSLTGGGTDTQYF.

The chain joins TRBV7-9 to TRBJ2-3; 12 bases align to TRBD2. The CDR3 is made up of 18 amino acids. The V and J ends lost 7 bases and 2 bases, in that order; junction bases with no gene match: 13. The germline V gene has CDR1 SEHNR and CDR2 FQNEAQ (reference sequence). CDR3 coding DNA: TGTGCCAGCACCTTCCGACTAGCGGGAGAAGGGGACACAGATACGCAGTATTTT. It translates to CASTFRLAGEGDTDTQYF.

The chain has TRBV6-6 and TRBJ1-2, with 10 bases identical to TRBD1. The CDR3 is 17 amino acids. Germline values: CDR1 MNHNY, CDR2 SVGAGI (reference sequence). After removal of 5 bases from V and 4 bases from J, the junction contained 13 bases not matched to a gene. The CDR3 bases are TGTGCCAGCAGTCGCGGGACAGGGGCCGGAGCTGGCTATGGCTACACCTTC. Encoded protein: CASSRGTGAGAGYGYTF.

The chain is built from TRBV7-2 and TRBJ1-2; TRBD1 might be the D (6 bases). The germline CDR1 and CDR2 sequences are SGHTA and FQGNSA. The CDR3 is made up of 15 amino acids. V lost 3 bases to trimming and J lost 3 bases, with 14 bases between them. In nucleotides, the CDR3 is TGTGCCAGCAGCTTCGACCATAACAGGGACTATGGCTACACCTTC. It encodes CASSFDHNRDYGYTF. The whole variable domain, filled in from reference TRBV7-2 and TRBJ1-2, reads GAGVSQSPSNKVTEKGKDVELRCDPISGHTALYWYRQSLGQGLEFLIYFQGNSAPDKSGLPSDRFSAERTGGSVSTLTIQRTQQEDSAVYLCASSFDHNRDYGYTFGSGTRLTVV.

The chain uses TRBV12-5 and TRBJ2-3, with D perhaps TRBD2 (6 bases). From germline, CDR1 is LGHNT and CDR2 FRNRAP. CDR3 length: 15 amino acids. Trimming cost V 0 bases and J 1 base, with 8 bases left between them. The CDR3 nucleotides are TGTGCTAGTGGTTTGGTAGGGGAGGGCACAGATACGCAGTATTTT. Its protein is CASGLVGEGTDTQYF.

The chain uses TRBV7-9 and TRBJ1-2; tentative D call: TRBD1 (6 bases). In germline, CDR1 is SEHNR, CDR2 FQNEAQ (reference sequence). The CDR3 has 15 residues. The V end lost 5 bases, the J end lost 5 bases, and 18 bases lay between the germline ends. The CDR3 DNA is TGTGCCAGCAGCGTTGGAACAGGGCCAACGTATGGCTACACCTTC. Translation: CASSVGTGPTYGYTF.

The chain's CDR3 is CAWTPGGARSYNEQFF. The CDR3 DNA is TGTGCCTGGACCCCCGGGGGGGCGCGATCCTACAATGAGCAGTTCTTC. This chain uses TRBV30 with TRBJ2-1, with 8 bases aligning to TRBD2. Germline V CDR1 and CDR2: GTSNPN, SVGIG (reference sequence). V gave up 4 bases and J gave up 1 base; unmatched junction bases: 9. The CDR3 runs 16 residues.

CDR3 DNA sequence: TGTGCCAGTAGTCCAGGGACAACAACTAACTATGGCTACACCTTC. Encoded protein: CASSPGTTTNYGYTF. The chain is built from TRBV19 and TRBJ1-2; TRBD1 is a possible D gene (6 bases). The CDR3 consists of 15 residues. V lost 5 bases to trimming and J lost 0 bases, with 13 bases between them. Germline values: CDR1 LNHDA, CDR2 SQIVND (reference sequence).

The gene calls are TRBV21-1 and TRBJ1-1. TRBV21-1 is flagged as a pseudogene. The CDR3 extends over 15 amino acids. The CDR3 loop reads CASSKRRTTPFEAFF. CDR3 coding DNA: TGTGCCAGCAGCAAACGGCGGACTACCCCATTTGAAGCTTTCTTT.

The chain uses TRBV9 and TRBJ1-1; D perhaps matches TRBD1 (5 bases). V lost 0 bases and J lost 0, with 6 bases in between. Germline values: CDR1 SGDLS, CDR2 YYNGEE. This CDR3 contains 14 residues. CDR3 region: CASSVGGVNTEAFF. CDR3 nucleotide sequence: TGTGCCAGCAGCGTAGGGGGGGTGAACACTGAAGCTTTCTTT. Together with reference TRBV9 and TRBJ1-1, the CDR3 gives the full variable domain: DSGVTQTPKHLITATGQRVTLRCSPRSGDLSVYWYQQSLDQGLQFLIQYYNGEERAKGNILERFSAQQFPDLHSELNLSSLELGDSALYFCASSVGGVNTEAFFGQGTRLTVV.

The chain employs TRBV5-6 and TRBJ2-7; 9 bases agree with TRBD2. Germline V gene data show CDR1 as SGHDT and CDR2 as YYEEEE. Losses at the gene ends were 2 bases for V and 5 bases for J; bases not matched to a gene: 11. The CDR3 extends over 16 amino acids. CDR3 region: CASSFGSGLAINEQYF. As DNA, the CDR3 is TGTGCCAGCAGCTTTGGTTCGGGACTAGCAATTAACGAGCAGTACTTC.

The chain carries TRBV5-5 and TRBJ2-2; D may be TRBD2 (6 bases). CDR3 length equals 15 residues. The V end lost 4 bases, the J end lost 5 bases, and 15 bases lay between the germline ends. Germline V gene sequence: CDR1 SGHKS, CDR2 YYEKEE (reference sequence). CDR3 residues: CASSPPVAGTGELFF. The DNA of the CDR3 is TGTGCCAGCAGCCCCCCCGTCGCGGGAACCGGGGAGCTGTTTTTT.

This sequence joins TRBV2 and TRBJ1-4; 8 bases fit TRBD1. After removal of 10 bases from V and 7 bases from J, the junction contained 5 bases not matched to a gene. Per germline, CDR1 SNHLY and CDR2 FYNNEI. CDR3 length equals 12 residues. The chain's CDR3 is CATQDRAEKLFF. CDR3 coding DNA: TGTGCCACTCAGGACAGGGCTGAAAAACTGTTTTTT.